This T cell receptor (beta chain) was found in a study of CD8 T cells in ankylosing spondylitis. The CDR3 is 15 amino acids. V dropped 5 bases and J dropped 7; count of bases not matched to a gene: 14. Germline V CDR1 and CDR2: MNHNS, SASEGT. TCRdb processed the 5' RACE reads anew with MiXCR; each CDR3 protein has one entry. Of about 140,000 distinct CDR3 sequences in the sample, 25% to 35% were seen once. Sample: synovial fluid, either unsorted or a sorted T cell fraction (not recorded which). The rearrangement joins TRBV6-1 to TRBJ2-7; TRBD2 agrees at 7 bases. The sequence derives from a male donor with ankylosing spondylitis. CDR3 protein: CASSTSTSGAREQYF. The CDR3 region has the DNA TGTGCCAGCAGTACGTCCACAAGCGGGGCTCGAGAGCAGTACTTC.